The rows below give T cell receptor beta chains drawn from one sample of a study of shared clonotypes between healthy human individuals. Sequenced by immunoSEQ multiplex PCR; TCRdb stores in-frame clones only, minus some. Of 2.3 million or so clones listed, 85% to 95% were seen once; the top ten hold 0.39%. The sequenced sample was naive CD4+ T cells from PBMCs. The origin of the receptors is a young man in good health. Some clones in this sample may be carry-over from other donors' samples. Each CDR3 is given with its conserved first and last residue. D genes are given only for firm matches. Clone size is not always given. Where it is, it says once, few, many or a class for expanded clones.

size: .; J: TRBJ1-5; D: TRBD1; V: TRBV6-6; DNA: TGTGCCAGCAGTTATACAGGGGGCCGGAATCAGCCCCAGCATTTT; CDR3: CASSYTGGRNQPQHF
size: .; J: TRBJ2-7; D: .; V: TRBV18; DNA: TGTGCCAGCTCACCAGGGCAGGGCCCGATGAAGGTCGGCGAGCAGTACTTC; CDR3: CASSPGQGPMKVGEQYF
size: .; J: TRBJ1-4; D: .; V: TRBV7-2; DNA: TGTGCCAGCAGCTCACAGGTTTGGACAGTTGAAAAACTGTTTTTT; CDR3: CASSSQVWTVEKLFF
size: .; J: TRBJ1-1; D: .; V: TRBV9; DNA: TGTGCCAGCAGCGTAATCCAGTCGGGGGGGACTGAAGCTTTCTTT; CDR3: CASSVIQSGGTEAFF
size: few; J: TRBJ1-2; D: TRBD1; V: TRBV28; DNA: TGTGCCAGCAGTCCGTACAGGGGACCTAACTATGGCTACACCTTC; CDR3: CASSPYRGPNYGYTF
size: once; J: TRBJ2-7; D: TRBD1; V: TRBV28; DNA: TGTGCCAGCAGTACCCCCGGACAGGGTACTGACGAGCAGTACTTC; CDR3: CASSTPGQGTDEQYF
size: .; J: TRBJ1-5; D: .; V: TRBV6-6; DNA: TGTGCCAGCAGTTACTCGGGGGTTTCACAGCCCCAGCATTTT; CDR3: CASSYSGVSQPQHF
size: .; J: TRBJ2-7; D: .; V: TRBV28; DNA: TGTGCCAGCAGCACTACCAGAGGATCTCTATACCAGTACTTC; CDR3: CASSTTRGSLYQYF
size: .; J: TRBJ2-5; D: .; V: TRBV19; DNA: TGTGCCAGTAATTCGGGGTTAGGGGGGACCCAGTACTTC; CDR3: CASNSGLGGTQYF
size: .; J: TRBJ1-2; D: TRBD1; V: TRBV7-3; DNA: TGTGCCAGCAGCCCCGAGGCAGGGGGCATCTATGGCTACACCTTC; CDR3: CASSPEAGGIYGYTF
size: .; J: TRBJ2-1; D: .; V: TRBV7-3; DNA: TGTGCCAGCAGCCCCAGCAGCCGGTCCTACAATGAGCAGTTCTTC; CDR3: CASSPSSRSYNEQFF
size: .; J: TRBJ2-7; D: .; V: TRBV27; DNA: TGTGCCAGCAGCCGTGAGTATATTGGCTACGAGCAGTACTTC; CDR3: CASSREYIGYEQYF
size: once; J: TRBJ2-1; D: TRBD2; V: TRBV11-1; DNA: TGTGCCAGCAGCGTCGGGAGGAGCTCCTACAATGAGCAGTTCTTC; CDR3: CASSVGRSSYNEQFF
size: .; J: TRBJ2-7; D: TRBD2; V: TRBV7-2; DNA: TGTGCCAGCAGCTTAGGGGCGGGAGGGAGCTCCTACGAGCAGTACTTC; CDR3: CASSLGAGGSSYEQYF
size: .; J: TRBJ1-2; D: .; V: TRBV4-1; DNA: TGCGCCAGCAGCCAAGCCACAGGTTCTGGGTTTGGCTATGGCTACACCTTC; CDR3: CASSQATGSGFGYGYTF
size: .; J: TRBJ1-1; D: TRBD1; V: TRBV5-5; DNA: TGTGCCAGCAGCTTGGGGACAGGGGGCTGGAACACTGAAGCTTTCTTT; CDR3: CASSLGTGGWNTEAFF
size: .; J: TRBJ1-1; D: .; V: TRBV6-6; DNA: TGTGCCAGCACCAGGGAGAGCACTGAAGCTTTCTTT; CDR3: CASTRESTEAFF
size: .; J: TRBJ2-7; D: TRBD2; V: TRBV28; DNA: TGTGCCAGCAGTTTCGTGGGGCGGGAGATTTCCCCGTACTTC; CDR3: CASSFVGREISPYF
size: .; J: TRBJ2-5; D: .; V: TRBV6-1; DNA: TGTGCCAGCAGCGTTAGGGGAGAGTGGGAGACCCAGTACTTC; CDR3: CASSVRGEWETQYF
size: .; J: TRBJ1-5; D: .; V: TRBV15; DNA: TGTGCCACCAGCAGAGAAGGGGGAGGGAATCAGCCCCAGCATTTT; CDR3: CATSREGGGNQPQHF
size: few; J: TRBJ1-2; D: TRBD1; V: TRBV10-3; DNA: TGTGCCATCAGTGGGGACAGCTATAGTCGCTTC; CDR3: CAISGDSYSRF
size: .; J: TRBJ1-2; D: TRBD1; V: TRBV28; DNA: TGTGCCAGCAGCCCGACAGGGTTATCCTATGGCTACACCTTC; CDR3: CASSPTGLSYGYTF
size: .; J: TRBJ1-3; D: .; V: TRBV28; DNA: TGTGCCAGCAATAACGAGGCGGGAAACACCATATATTTT; CDR3: CASNNEAGNTIYF
size: .; J: TRBJ1-1; D: .; V: TRBV6-1; DNA: TGTGCCAGCAGTGAAGGGCAGGGAGGAAAAGCTTTCTTT; CDR3: CASSEGQGGKAFF
size: .; J: TRBJ1-5; D: TRBD1; V: TRBV5-1; DNA: TGCGCCAGCAGCCAAGGGACAGGAGGTCAGCCCCAGCATTTT; CDR3: CASSQGTGGQPQHF
size: .; J: TRBJ2-1; D: TRBD1; V: TRBV4-2; DNA: TGTGCCAGCAGCCAATGGACCGGGACAGGGTCTCTAACCTCCTACAATGAGCAGTTCTTC; CDR3: CASSQWTGTGSLTSYNEQFF
size: .; J: TRBJ2-7; D: .; V: TRBV7-2; DNA: TGTGCCAGCAGCTTAGTCCGTCCTAACGAGCAGTACTTC; CDR3: CASSLVRPNEQYF
size: once; J: TRBJ2-3; D: .; V: TRBV7-2; DNA: TGTGCCAGCAGCTTAGGAGTCATGGATACGCAGTATTTT; CDR3: CASSLGVMDTQYF
size: .; J: TRBJ1-5; D: TRBD1; V: TRBV6-6; DNA: TGTGCCAGCAGTTACCCAGGACAGGGGGATCAGCCCCAGCATTTT; CDR3: CASSYPGQGDQPQHF